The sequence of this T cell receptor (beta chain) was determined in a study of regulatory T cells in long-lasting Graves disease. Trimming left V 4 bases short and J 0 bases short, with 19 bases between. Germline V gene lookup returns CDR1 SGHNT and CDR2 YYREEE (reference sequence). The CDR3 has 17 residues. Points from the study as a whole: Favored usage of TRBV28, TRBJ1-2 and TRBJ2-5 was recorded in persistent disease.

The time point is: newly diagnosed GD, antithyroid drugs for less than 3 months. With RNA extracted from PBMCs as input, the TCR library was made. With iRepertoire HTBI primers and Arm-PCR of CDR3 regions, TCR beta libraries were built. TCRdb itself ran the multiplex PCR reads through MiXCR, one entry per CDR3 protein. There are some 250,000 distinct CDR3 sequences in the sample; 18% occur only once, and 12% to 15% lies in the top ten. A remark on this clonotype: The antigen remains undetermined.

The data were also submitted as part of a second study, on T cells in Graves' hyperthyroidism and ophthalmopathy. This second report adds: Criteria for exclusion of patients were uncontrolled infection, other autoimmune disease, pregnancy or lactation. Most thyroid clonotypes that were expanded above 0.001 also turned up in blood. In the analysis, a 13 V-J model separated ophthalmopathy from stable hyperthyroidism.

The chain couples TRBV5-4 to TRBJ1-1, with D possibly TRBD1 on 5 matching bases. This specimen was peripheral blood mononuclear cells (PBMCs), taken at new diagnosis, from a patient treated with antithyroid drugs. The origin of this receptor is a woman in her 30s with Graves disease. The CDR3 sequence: CASSPKGAAKMNTEAFF. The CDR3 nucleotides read TGTGCCAGCAGCCCGAAAGGGGCTGCCAAAATGAACACTGAAGCTTTCTTT.